These T cell receptor beta chains were read from a single sample in a study of blood T cells in healthy people across ages. MiXCR was run by TCRdb on the 5' RACE reads, yielding one entry per CDR3 protein. Seen here are about 970,000 distinct CDR3 sequences, roughly half observed once, and the top ten hold about a fifth. Sequenced input: blood. The receptors originated from a woman between 55 and 75 years old in good health. CDR3s include the opening cysteine and the closing phenylalanine or tryptophan. The order of the fields is D gene, V gene, J gene, clone size, CDR3 DNA, CDR3 protein. The D gene is left open where the match is weak. Clone sizes are given selectively: once, few, many, or a class where the clone is expanded.

D: -
V: TRBV6-1
J: TRBJ2-3
size: -
DNA: TGTGCCAGCGGGTTCAGGGTGACAGATATGCGGTATTTT
CDR3: CASGFRVTDMRYF

D: TRBD2
V: TRBV20-1
J: TRBJ2-7
size: -
DNA: TGCAGTGCTGAAATCGTAAAACTAGCGGGAGACTACGAGCAGTACTTC
CDR3: CSAEIVKLAGDYEQYF

D: -
V: TRBV7-2
J: TRBJ2-5
size: few
DNA: TGTGCCAGCAGCTTGCCAGGAGGCTGGGAGACCCAGTACTTC
CDR3: CASSLPGGWETQYF

D: TRBD2
V: TRBV4-3
J: TRBJ2-7
size: -
DNA: TGCGCCAGCAGCCAAGAGATCTCGCGGGAGGGCGAGCAGTACTTC
CDR3: CASSQEISREGEQYF

D: -
V: TRBV28
J: TRBJ2-3
size: few
DNA: TGTGCCAGCAGTCCCGTCGCCGCTCCAGATACGCAGTATTTT
CDR3: CASSPVAAPDTQYF

D: -
V: TRBV12-3/TRBV12-4
J: TRBJ2-7
size: few
DNA: TGTGCCAGCAGTTTCTCTGGGGGCGGTGCCGCCTACGAGCAGTACTTC
CDR3: CASSFSGGGAAYEQYF

D: -
V: TRBV3-1
J: TRBJ2-1
size: few
DNA: TGTGCCAGCAGCCCCCAGCGGGTCTACAATGAGCAGTTCTTC
CDR3: CASSPQRVYNEQFF

D: TRBD2
V: TRBV20-1
J: TRBJ2-7
size: many
DNA: TGCAGTGCCACGTCGGGACTAGCGGGAGGATCCTACGAGCAGTACTTC
CDR3: CSATSGLAGGSYEQYF

D: -
V: TRBV2
J: TRBJ1-5
size: -
DNA: TGTGCCAGCAGGGGTAGGGTATATGATCAGCCCCAGCATTTT
CDR3: CASRGRVYDQPQHF

D: -
V: TRBV4-2
J: TRBJ2-3
size: few
DNA: TGTGCCAGCATCCCCTCGCAGGCTAGCACAGATACGCAGTATTTT
CDR3: CASIPSQASTDTQYF

D: TRBD2
V: TRBV7-2
J: TRBJ2-3
size: -
DNA: TGTGCCAGCAGCTGGACTAGCCTTAGCACAGATACGCAGTATTTT
CDR3: CASSWTSLSTDTQYF

D: -
V: TRBV7-3
J: TRBJ2-5
size: -
DNA: TGTGCCAGCAGCCAGTCCCAATCGGAGACCCAGTACTTC
CDR3: CASSQSQSETQYF

D: TRBD1
V: TRBV12-3/TRBV12-4
J: TRBJ2-7
size: -
DNA: TGTGCCAGCAGTCCTGGACAGGGTCTAGTCCCCTACGAGCAGTACTTC
CDR3: CASSPGQGLVPYEQYF

D: TRBD2
V: TRBV4-1
J: TRBJ2-7
size: -
DNA: TGCGCCAGCAGCCAAGGGGGGACTAGCGGGAAGTCCTACGAGCAGTACTTC
CDR3: CASSQGGTSGKSYEQYF

D: -
V: TRBV4-3
J: TRBJ1-6
size: -
DNA: TGCGCCAGCAGCCAAGACGTTAGGGTTAGTGGAGCTTCACCCCTCCACTTT
CDR3: CASSQDVRVSGASPLHF

D: -
V: TRBV25-1
J: TRBJ2-1
size: -
DNA: TGTGCCAGCAGTGGAGCCGAGAAATTTTACAATGAGCAGTTCTTC
CDR3: CASSGAEKFYNEQFF

D: -
V: TRBV6-2/TRBV6-3
J: TRBJ1-5
size: -
DNA: TGTGCCAGCAGTTACGACAGGTACAATCAGCCCCAGCATTTT
CDR3: CASSYDRYNQPQHF

D: -
V: TRBV28
J: TRBJ2-7
size: -
DNA: TGTGCCAGCAGTCGCCATGATACAGGGAGAAACGAGCAGTACTTC
CDR3: CASSRHDTGRNEQYF

D: -
V: TRBV12-3/TRBV12-4
J: TRBJ2-7
size: many
DNA: TGTGCCAGCAGCCGGGCTAGCTCCTACGAGCAGTACTTC
CDR3: CASSRASSYEQYF

D: -
V: TRBV9
J: TRBJ2-7
size: -
DNA: TGTGCCAGCAGCCCCCGGGTAGATCCCGGCGAGCAGTACTTC
CDR3: CASSPRVDPGEQYF

D: -
V: TRBV12-3/TRBV12-4
J: TRBJ2-5
size: once
DNA: TGTGCCAGCAGTTTTCGAACTGCACAAGAGACCCAGTACTTC
CDR3: CASSFRTAQETQYF

D: -
V: TRBV30
J: TRBJ2-7
size: -
DNA: TGTGCCTGGAGGGGTAGCGGTGACGAGCAGTACTTC
CDR3: CAWRGSGDEQYF

D: -
V: TRBV10-3
J: TRBJ2-1
size: -
DNA: TGTGCCATCAGTGACAGAGGAGGCAACAATGAGCAGTTCTTC
CDR3: CAISDRGGNNEQFF

D: TRBD2
V: TRBV6-2/TRBV6-3
J: TRBJ2-3
size: -
DNA: TGTGCCAGCAGTTCCTTCTCCGGGACTAGCGAGAAATTCACAGATACGCAGTATTTT
CDR3: CASSSFSGTSEKFTDTQYF

D: -
V: TRBV20-1
J: TRBJ2-4
size: -
DNA: TGCAGTGCTAGAGATAACAGGGTAGCCAAAAACATTCAGTACTTC
CDR3: CSARDNRVAKNIQYF

D: -
V: TRBV2
J: TRBJ2-5
size: -
DNA: TGTGCCAGCAGCGAATTGGGGAAAGAGACCCAGTACTTC
CDR3: CASSELGKETQYF